The sequence of this T cell receptor beta chain was determined in a study of siplizumab effects on memory and regulatory T cells. Germline CDR1 and CDR2: MNHNS and SASEGT. V was trimmed by 3 bases and J by 6 bases, leaving 29 bases between them. CDR3 length: 19 amino acids. The study's findings and limits: Mappable alloreactive CD4+ clones averaged approximately 69% Treg-derived with siplizumab versus around 25% in controls. Neither a naive nor a memory phenotype was assignable to roughly 75-97% of proliferating CD4+ or CD8+ clones. Sequences below about 10^-5 frequency were poorly captured, and few alloreactive clones mapped to unstimulated subsets.

A remark on this clone: The target antigen is unknown.

Libraries were prepared by immunoSEQ multiplex PCR; TCRdb keeps only in-frame clonotypes and omits some of them. The table lists about 87,000 clones, 94% of them singletons, with less than 0.4% in the top ten. The V gene is TRBV6-1, the J gene TRBJ1-1, with D unresolved. The clonotype originates from a human donor in good health. The specimen was non-Treg CD4+ T cells sorted from blood. The CDR3: CASSEIRVAGSIWRAEAFF. The DNA of the CDR3 is TGTGCCAGCAGTGAGATTAGGGTAGCAGGATCTATTTGGAGGGCTGAAGCTTTCTTT.